The 26 T cell receptor beta chains listed next were all sequenced from one sample in a study of blood T cell repertoires in COVID-19. Clones were sequenced by immunoSEQ multiplex PCR, and TCRdb holds only the in-frame ones, with some missing. The table shows over 150,000 clones, with more than 70% occurring only once. Sequencing was performed on peripheral blood. The receptor set was obtained from a woman aged 70-85 years who had recovered from COVID-19.

V and J are TRBV28 and TRBJ1-6; perhaps TRBD1 as D (5 bases). Germline V gives CDR1 MDHEN, CDR2 SYDVKM. V lost 5 bases and J lost 5, with 7 bases in between. This CDR3 is 13 amino acids long. Here the CDR3 reads CASSPGDNSPLHF. The CDR3 nucleotides are TGTGCCAGCAGTCCGGGGGATAATTCACCCCTCCACTTT.

CDR3: CASSPGGAGGSIQYF. The CDR3 coding sequence is TGTGCCAGCAGTCCCGGGGGAGCGGGAGGCAGCATTCAGTACTTC. The gene calls are TRBV27 and TRBJ2-4; 9 nucleotides match TRBD2. The trim removed 5 bases at V and 9 bases at J, leaving 11 bases unmatched. The CDR3 sequence is 15 residues long. Germline values: CDR1 MNHEY, CDR2 SMNVEV (reference sequence).

The gene calls are TRBV18 and TRBJ1-2; D is possibly TRBD1 (6 bases). Germline values: CDR1 KGHSH, CDR2 LQKENI. The CDR3 spans 17 residues. The V end lost 0 bases, the J end lost 3 bases, and 17 bases lay between the germline ends. The CDR3 is CASSPPRGARMDYGYTF. CDR3 DNA sequence: TGTGCCAGCTCACCACCCCGGGGGGCGCGAATGGACTATGGCTACACCTTC.

The chain combines TRBV3-1 (or the pseudogene TRBV3-2) with TRBJ2-4, with 7 bases matching TRBD2. There are 15 residues in the CDR3. The junction had 8 bases not matched to a gene; V was cut back by 1 base and J by 8 bases. Germline assignment: CDR1 LGHDT and CDR2 YNNKEL (reference sequence). For the CDR3, the DNA is TGTGCCAGCAGCCAAGTCTGGGGGGGTGGCGACATTCAGTACTTC. Translation gives CASSQVWGGGDIQYF.

J is TRBJ1-3 and V is TRBV3-1 (or the pseudogene TRBV3-2); 10 bases agree with TRBD1. V was pared by 8 bases and J by 1 base, with 17 bases of the junction left unmatched. In germline, CDR1 is LGHDT, CDR2 YNNKEL (reference sequence). The CDR3 sequence is 19 residues long. CDR3 DNA: TGTGCCAGCGCTGACGCACGACCCAGACAGGGGGCATCTGGAAACACCATATATTTT. This translates into CASADARPRQGASGNTIYF.

The chain is built from TRBV3-1 (or the pseudogene TRBV3-2) and TRBJ1-2; D gene ambiguous. Germline lookup yields CDR1 LGHDT and CDR2 YNNKEL (reference sequence). CDR3 size: 14 residues. V shed 0 bases and J shed 7 bases, with 12 bases lying between them. Here the CDR3 reads CASSQDNRVGGYTF. CDR3 coding DNA: TGTGCCAGCAGCCAAGATAACCGGGTAGGTGGCTACACCTTC.

V is TRBV19 and J is TRBJ1-6, with D possibly matching TRBD1 (5 bases). V gave up 3 bases and J gave up 7 bases, with 13 bases separating them. The CDR3 is 15 residues long. Per the germline V gene, CDR1 is LNHDA and CDR2 is SQIVND (reference sequence). Written as DNA, the CDR3 is TGTGCCAGTAGTATTATGTGGACACCAAATTCACCCCTCCACTTT. Encoded protein: CASSIMWTPNSPLHF.

This chain joins TRBV2 and TRBJ1-2, with D perhaps matching TRBD1 (6 bases). Trimming took off 1 base at V and 7 bases at J, with 10 bases between the two ends. CDR3 length equals 13 residues. CDR1 and CDR2 from the germline V gene are SNHLY and FYNNEI. The CDR3 region is CASSEDRARGYTF. CDR3 in DNA: TGTGCCAGCAGTGAAGACAGGGCGCGTGGCTACACCTTC.

The chain has TRBV6-6 and TRBJ1-2; TRBD1 agrees at 8 bases. The CDR3 is 15 residues long. The ends lost 5 bases at V and 4 bases at J; junction bases unmatched: 9. Germline V lookup: CDR1 MNHNY, CDR2 SVGAGI (reference sequence). CDR3 DNA sequence: TGTGCCAGCAGTCCAGACAGGGGAAGAGGCTATGGCTACACCTTC. It is translated as CASSPDRGRGYGYTF.

The CDR3 loop is CASSLSRGTGGTEAFF. CDR3 coding DNA: TGCGCCAGCAGTCTTTCCCGGGGGACAGGGGGGACTGAAGCTTTCTTT. The chain couples TRBV10-2 to TRBJ1-1, with 11 bases aligning to TRBD1. This CDR3 has 16 amino acids. With V trimmed by 5 bases and J by 5 bases, 10 bases remained unmatched. Germline V CDR1 and CDR2: WSHSY, SAAADI.

This clone was seen a single time. This chain uses TRBV6-4 with TRBJ2-3; 9 bases fit TRBD1. The CDR3 length is 15 residues. Germline lookup yields CDR1 MRHNA and CDR2 SNTAGT. Trimming removed 6 bases from V and 5 bases from J; junction bases left unmatched: 9. The CDR3 loop is CASSPGQGMGDTQYF. The CDR3 nucleotides are TGTGCCAGCAGCCCCGGACAGGGGATGGGAGATACGCAGTATTTT.

In this sample, this clone turned up once. The rearrangement joins TRBV29-1 to TRBJ2-3, with D hard to call. The V end lost 7 bases, the J end lost 8 bases, and 16 bases lay between the germline ends. Germline assignment: CDR1 SQVTM and CDR2 ANQGSEA. The CDR3 runs to 12 residues. In DNA, the CDR3 is TGCAGCGCCCGTCCCCCCCCAGGTACGCAGTATTTT. This codes for CSARPPPGTQYF.

This clone appeared a single time. The chain links TRBV15 to TRBJ2-5; 9 nucleotides match TRBD2. The CDR3 runs 20 residues. V shed 1 base and J 5 bases; nucleotides not matched to a gene: 20. The germline V gene has CDR1 LNHNV and CDR2 YYDKDF (reference sequence). CDR3 nucleotide sequence: TGTGCCACCAGCAGAGGGAGGAGTAGCGGGGGACAAGCCGTGGGGGAGACCCAGTACTTC. Its translation is CATSRGRSSGGQAVGETQYF.

This clone was recorded a few times. Here the CDR3 DNA reads TGTGCCAGCTCTAACGGAGTGCGGGGAGAGACCCAGTACTTC. Encoded protein: CASSNGVRGETQYF. V is TRBV28 and J is TRBJ2-5; a weak D match, TRBD2 (6 bases). Germline V gives CDR1 MDHEN, CDR2 SYDVKM. With 8 bases removed from V and 4 bases from J, the gap between germline ends came to 17 bases. This CDR3 is 14 amino acids long.

This chain joins TRBV30 and TRBJ1-2; D remains unclear. Germline CDR1 is GTSNPN and CDR2 is SVGIG (reference sequence). The CDR3 consists of 13 residues. Trimming left V 2 bases short and J 4 bases short, with 11 bases between. The DNA for the CDR3 is TGTGCCTGGAGTACCGGGGTCGGCTATGGCTACACCTTC. Translated, it gives CAWSTGVGYGYTF.

V is TRBV24-1 and J is TRBJ1-2, with a tentative D call TRBD1 (6 bases). The germline gives CDR1 KGHDR, CDR2 SFDVKD. The V and J ends lost 3 bases and 4 bases respectively, with 14 bases between them. The CDR3 loop spans 15 amino acids. The CDR3 nucleotides are TGTGCCACCAGTGATAAACCAGGGGTTGGCTATGGCTACACCTTC. Protein product: CATSDKPGVGYGYTF.

The V gene is TRBV6-5, the J gene TRBJ1-2; a possible D gene is TRBD1 (5 bases). Germline V gene lookup returns CDR1 MNHEY and CDR2 SVGAGI. Trimming shortened V by 8 bases and J by 8 bases, and 18 bases separated the two germline ends. The CDR3 loop spans 13 amino acids. In nucleotides, the CDR3 is TGTGCCAGCGCCCTTTTGGACAATCCCGGCTACACCTTC. Protein sequence: CASALLDNPGYTF.

The gene calls are TRBV19 and TRBJ1-2, with 9 bases matching TRBD1. This CDR3 is built from 18 residues. The V and J ends lost 5 bases and 1 base, in that order; junction bases with no gene match: 14. Germline-derived CDR1 and CDR2 are LNHDA and SQIVND (reference sequence). The CDR3: CASSARDRVTTVNYGYTF. CDR3 nucleotide sequence: TGTGCCAGTAGTGCCCGGGACAGGGTGACCACGGTTAACTATGGCTACACCTTC.

The chain joins TRBV5-1 to TRBJ2-5, with D perhaps matching TRBD2 (6 bases). In germline, CDR1 is SGHRS, CDR2 YFSETQ. The CDR3 is 15 residues long. V was clipped by 0 bases and J by 4 bases, with 13 bases between them. The CDR3 DNA is TGCGCCAGCAGCTTGGAACTAGCCGGACCAGAGACCCAGTACTTC. Translation: CASSLELAGPETQYF.

The chain employs TRBV30 and TRBJ1-1; D might be TRBD1 (5 bases). Trimming removed 4 bases from V and 7 bases from J, with 13 bases in between. Per the germline V gene, CDR1 is GTSNPN and CDR2 is SVGIG (reference sequence). The CDR3 contains 12 residues. CDR3 amino acids: CAWTNGGDEAFF. The CDR3 bases are TGTGCCTGGACAAACGGGGGGGATGAAGCTTTCTTT.

The chain recombines TRBV6-2 or TRBV6-3 with TRBJ1-2; tentative D call: TRBD1 (6 bases). This CDR3 region has 13 residues. The ends were cut back, 6 bases at V and 7 bases at J, with 15 bases in the middle. CDR1 is MNHEY and CDR2 is SVGEGT in the germline V gene. CDR3 residues: CASSRGQGPGYTF. In nucleotides, the CDR3 is TGTGCCAGCAGCCGGGGGCAGGGTCCTGGCTACACCTTC.

This clone is a singleton in its sample. The DNA for the CDR3 is TGTGCCAGCAGCTTGGGGACAGCCTCTGGCTACACCTTC. This translates into CASSLGTASGYTF. This chain connects TRBV7-9 to TRBJ1-2; 7 bases match TRBD1. Germline assignment: CDR1 SEHNR and CDR2 FQNEAQ (reference sequence). The CDR3 is 13 amino acids. Losses at the gene ends were 3 bases for V and 7 bases for J; bases not matched to a gene: 5. The full variable domain, its missing parts supplied by reference TRBV7-9 and TRBJ1-2, is DTGVSQNPRHKITKRGQNVTFRCDPISEHNRLYWYRQTLGQGPEFLTYFQNEAQLEKSRLLSDRFSAERPKGSFSTLEIQRTEQGDSAMYLCASSLGTASGYTFGSGTRLTVV.

The V call is TRBV30, the J call TRBJ1-2; a weak D match, TRBD1 (6 bases). Germline-derived CDR1 and CDR2 are GTSNPN and SVGIG (reference sequence). Trimming took off 8 bases at V and 4 bases at J, with 17 bases between the two ends. This CDR3 contains 13 residues. The CDR3 DNA sequence: TGTGCCGGGGGGCCCCTGAGAACCTATGGCTACACCTTC. Protein: CAGGPLRTYGYTF.

Details on this clone: In the same sample, other DNA sequences code for this CDR3. This chain uses TRBV10-3 with TRBJ2-1; TRBD2 matches 9 bases. The length of the CDR3 is 17 residues. CDR1 and CDR2 from the germline V gene are ENHRY and SYGVKD. The ends lost 1 base at V and 5 bases at J; junction bases unmatched: 9. The CDR3 DNA reads as TGTGCCATCAGTGAGTGGGGGCGGGGGGGCAACAACAATGAGCAGTTCTTC. Protein sequence: CAISEWGRGGNNNEQFF.

The chain joins TRBV5-1 to TRBJ2-7; D not resolved. V lost 4 bases and J lost 5, with 7 bases in between. The germline gives CDR1 SGHRS, CDR2 YFSETQ. The CDR3 extends over 11 amino acids. The CDR3 region has the DNA TGCGCCAGCAGCCAGTTCCACGAGCAGTACTTC. Translated, it gives CASSQFHEQYF.

This clone has a single count. The chain employs TRBV2 and TRBJ2-5, with TRBD1 identical over 11 bases. The CDR3 consists of 12 residues. V was pared by 11 bases and J by 5 bases, with 4 bases of the junction left unmatched. Germline assignment: CDR1 SNHLY and CDR2 FYNNEI. This CDR3 is CAGRDRGETQYF. The CDR3 DNA reads as TGTGCCGGCCGGGACAGGGGGGAGACCCAGTACTTC.